The T cell receptor beta chain described here comes from a study of T cells in localized non-small cell lung cancer. Overall study results and limits: Exceeding tumor, uninvolved adjacent lung had the highest T cell clonality. When the top 100 tumor clones were examined, a median around 61 of them also appeared in the adjacent lung, which was paired and uninvolved.

CDR1 SGHNT and CDR2 YYREEE come from the germline V gene (reference sequence). The CDR3 is made up of 15 amino acids. The V and J ends lost 2 bases and 4 bases, in that order; junction bases with no gene match: 5. For this clone: No antigen is known for it.

Measured with immunoSEQ multiplex PCR; TCRdb has only the in-frame clones, and not every one. There are approximately 46,000 clones in the sample; about four fifths occur only once, and 17% lies in the top ten. The gene calls are TRBV5-4 and TRBJ2-3, with 9 bases lining up with TRBD1. This TCR came from a man aged 40 to 69 with stage III lung adenocarcinoma. Here the sequenced sample was peripheral blood mononuclear cells, taken before any cancer treatment. Here the CDR3 reads CASSFGTGGADTQYF. CDR3 nucleotide sequence: TGTGCCAGCAGCTTTGGAACAGGGGGCGCAGATACGCAGTATTTT. Full variable domain (remainder filled in from reference TRBV5-4 and TRBJ2-3): ETGVTQSPTHLIKTRGQQVTLRCSSQSGHNTVSWYQQALGQGPQFIFQYYREEENGRGNFPPRFSGLQFPNYSSELNVNALELDDSALYLCASSFGTGGADTQYFGPGTRLTVL.